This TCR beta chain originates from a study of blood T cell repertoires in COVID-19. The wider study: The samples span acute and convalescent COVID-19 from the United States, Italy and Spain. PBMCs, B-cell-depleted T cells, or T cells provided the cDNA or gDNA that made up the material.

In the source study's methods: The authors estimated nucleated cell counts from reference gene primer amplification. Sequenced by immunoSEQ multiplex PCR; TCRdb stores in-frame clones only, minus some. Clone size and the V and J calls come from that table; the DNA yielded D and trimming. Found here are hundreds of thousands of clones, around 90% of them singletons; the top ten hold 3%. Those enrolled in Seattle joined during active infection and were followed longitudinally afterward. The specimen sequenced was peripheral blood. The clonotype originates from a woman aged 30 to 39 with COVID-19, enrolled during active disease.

CDR3 sequence (DNA): TGTGCCAGCAGTTCCGGACAGGGGGCACCGATCACAGATACGCAGTATTTT. Its protein is CASSSGQGAPITDTQYF. The chain links TRBV27 to TRBJ2-3; the match to TRBD1 covers 11 bases. The V gene end was trimmed by 4 bases and the J gene end by 2 bases; junction bases not matched to a gene: 8. From germline, CDR1 is MNHEY and CDR2 SMNVEV (reference sequence). The CDR3 is 17 residues long.